The present TCR beta chain was sequenced within a study of blood T cell repertoires in COVID-19. V was trimmed by 4 bases and J by 8 bases, leaving 9 bases between them. CDR3 size: 13 residues. Germline CDR1 SNHLY, CDR2 FYNNEI. Profiling relied on immunoSEQ multiplex PCR, and the TCRdb table lists in-frame clones only, not all of them. The repertoire holds 310,000 or so clones, with roughly 90% as singletons. Researchers sorted participants into cohorts using their self-reported clinical history. The material sequenced was PBMCs or T cells enriched from blood (not recorded which). This sequence was found in a woman younger than 45 who had recovered from COVID-19. J is TRBJ1-6 and V is TRBV2; no reliable D call. CDR3 sequence: CASSVKLDSPLHF. CDR3 DNA sequence: TGTGCCAGCAGTGTAAAACTCGATTCACCCCTCCACTTT.